The 25 T cell receptor beta chains below all came from one sample that was sequenced in a study of blood T cell repertoires in COVID-19. Libraries were prepared by immunoSEQ multiplex PCR; TCRdb keeps only in-frame clonotypes and omits some of them. Here the sample spans 200,000 to 300,000 clones, 75% to 85% being singletons. The specimen was peripheral blood. The receptors shown here come from a middle-aged man who had recovered from COVID-19.

The chain uses TRBV5-1 and TRBJ2-5, with D hard to call. This CDR3 has 15 residues. Germline CDR1 reads SGHRS; CDR2 reads YFSETQ. Trimming took 1 base from V and 5 from J, leaving 15 bases between them. The DNA of the CDR3 is TGCGCCAGCAGCTTGTTGGGCAGCCGCCAGGAGACCCAGTACTTC. Protein sequence: CASSLLGSRQETQYF.

A single count supports this clone. The chain links TRBV7-2 to TRBJ2-3, with 8 bases fitting TRBD2. There are 14 residues in the CDR3. After removal of 7 bases from V and 4 bases from J, the junction contained 7 bases not matched to a gene. Germline CDR1 reads SGHTA; CDR2 reads FQGNSA. CDR3 sequence (DNA): TGTGCCAGCAAAGGACTAGCTTCGTCAGATACGCAGTATTTT. Translated, it gives CASKGLASSDTQYF.

V is TRBV5-6 and J is TRBJ1-6; a possible D gene is TRBD1 (5 bases). The CDR3 spans 17 residues. Trimming pared 4 bases from V and 7 bases from J, leaving 21 bases between. Germline loops: CDR1 SGHDT, CDR2 YYEEEE. CDR3 nucleotides: TGTGCCAGCAGCCCCCTGCGGGGGGGAGGATCAAATTCACCCCTCCACTTT. Translating gives CASSPLRGGGSNSPLHF.

The gene calls are TRBV5-6 and TRBJ2-5; 11 bases fit TRBD1. The germline V gene encodes CDR1 SGHDT and CDR2 YYEEEE. The trim removed 0 bases at V and 2 bases at J, leaving 12 bases unmatched. This CDR3 has 19 amino acids. CDR3 in amino acids: CASSLASDRGLYEQETQYF. The DNA for the CDR3 is TGTGCCAGCAGCTTGGCCTCGGACAGGGGGCTATACGAGCAAGAGACCCAGTACTTC.

This clone was observed a single time. The gene calls are TRBV6-1 and TRBJ1-3, with 7 nucleotides matching TRBD1. V gave up 4 bases and J gave up 3 bases; unmatched junction bases: 9. The germline V gene has CDR1 MNHNS and CDR2 SASEGT. This CDR3 has 16 amino acids. As DNA, the CDR3 is TGTGCCAGCAGTGCTTACAGGGGCGCCGGTGGAAACACCATATATTTT. It is translated as CASSAYRGAGGNTIYF.

This clone has a handful of counts. V gene TRBV30 combines with J gene TRBJ1-5; no reliable D call. The CDR3 has 15 residues. The germline V gene has CDR1 GTSNPN and CDR2 SVGIG (reference sequence). The V end lost 0 bases, the J end lost 2 bases, and 11 bases lay between the germline ends. The chain's CDR3 is CAWSVLSVGNQPQHF. CDR3 in DNA: TGTGCCTGGAGTGTACTTAGTGTGGGCAATCAGCCCCAGCATTTT.

The chain joins TRBV2 to TRBJ1-5; TRBD1 matches at 9 bases. J gave up 7 bases and V 6 bases, and 13 bases lay outside the gene matches. The CDR3 is 16 residues long. The germline gives CDR1 SNHLY, CDR2 FYNNEI. The CDR3 region is CASSGGTGISGQPQHF. In DNA, the CDR3 is TGTGCCAGCAGCGGCGGGACAGGGATTTCAGGGCAGCCCCAGCATTTT.

The chain carries TRBV6-2 or TRBV6-3 and TRBJ1-2; 7 bases are shared with TRBD1. The CDR3 contains 13 residues. With 4 bases clipped from V and 2 bases from J, the junction kept 1 base outside the gene matches. CDR1 is MNHEY, CDR2 SVGEGT, per germline. The CDR3 reads CASSLQGNYGYTF. The DNA of the CDR3 is TGTGCCAGCAGTTTACAGGGGAACTATGGCTACACCTTC.

This chain connects TRBV12-5 to TRBJ2-3; 13 bases are shared with TRBD2. This CDR3 is built from 17 residues. After removal of 3 bases from V and 0 bases from J, the junction contained 3 bases not matched to a gene. CDR1 and CDR2 from the germline V gene are LGHNT and FRNRAP. The CDR3 DNA reads as TGTGCTAGTGGTTTAGGGACTAGCGGGGCTAGCACAGATACGCAGTATTTT. It yields the protein CASGLGTSGASTDTQYF.

The genes are TRBV4-1 and TRBJ1-2, with 8 bases matching TRBD1. The CDR3 has 15 residues. Germline values: CDR1 MGHRA, CDR2 YSYEKL. Trimming cost V 3 bases and J 7 bases; bases outside gene matches: 10. This CDR3 reads CASSHRTGSKGGYTF. The CDR3 bases are TGCGCCAGCAGCCACCGGACAGGGAGTAAGGGTGGCTACACCTTC.

The chain couples TRBV5-5 to TRBJ2-3; D is unresolved. Germline V gene sequence: CDR1 SGHKS, CDR2 YYEKEE (reference sequence). V was pared by 6 bases and J by 2 bases, with 10 bases between. The CDR3 extends over 13 amino acids. The DNA of the CDR3 is TGTGCCAGCACGGAGAGCATCACAGATACGCAGTATTTT. The encoded protein is CASTESITDTQYF. Full variable domain (rest looked up from reference TRBV5-5 and TRBJ2-3): DAGVTQSPTHLIKTRGQQVTLRCSPISGHKSVSWYQQVLGQGPQFIFQYYEKEERGRGNFPDRFSARQFPNYSSELNVNALLLGDSALYLCASTESITDTQYFGPGTRLTVL.

The rearrangement uses TRBV6-2 or TRBV6-3 and TRBJ2-3; perhaps TRBD2 as D (5 bases). V dropped 2 bases and J dropped 3 bases, with 9 bases sitting between them. The germline gives CDR1 MNHEY, CDR2 SVGEGT. The CDR3 covers 14 residues. As DNA, the CDR3 is TGTGCCAGCAGTTACCCGGACTGGACAGATACGCAGTATTTT. It is translated as CASSYPDWTDTQYF.

The V call is TRBV19, the J call TRBJ1-1, with 9 bases aligning to TRBD1. CDR1 is LNHDA, CDR2 SQIVND, per germline (reference sequence). Losses at the gene ends were 5 bases for V and 3 bases for J; bases not matched to a gene: 10. The CDR3 contains 16 residues. Written as DNA, the CDR3 is TGTGCCAGTAGTTCCGGGACAGGGCTAAAGGACACTGAAGCTTTCTTT. Encoded protein: CASSSGTGLKDTEAFF.

This chain links TRBV27 with TRBJ1-1; possibly TRBD1 for D (5 bases). Trimming shortened V by 4 bases and J by 0 bases, and 6 bases separated the two germline ends. The length of the CDR3 is 13 residues. From germline, CDR1 is MNHEY and CDR2 SMNVEV (reference sequence). DNA for the CDR3: TGTGCCAGCAGTTCAGGGCTGAACACTGAAGCTTTCTTT. Its translation is CASSSGLNTEAFF.

The rearrangement uses TRBV2 and TRBJ1-3; D may be TRBD1 (6 bases). V was cut by 6 bases and J by 6 bases, with 18 bases left in between. The CDR3 has 15 amino acids. CDR1 is SNHLY, CDR2 FYNNEI, per germline. The CDR3 protein is CASSRNREWANTIYF. In nucleotides, the CDR3 is TGTGCCAGCAGCCGCAACAGGGAGTGGGCAAACACCATATATTTT. Full variable domain (rest looked up from reference TRBV2 and TRBJ1-3): EPEVTQTPSHQVTQMGQEVILRCVPISNHLYFYWYRQILGQKVEFLVSFYNNEISEKSEIFDDQFSVERPDGSNFTLKIRSTKLEDSAMYFCASSRNREWANTIYFGEGSWLTVV.

This chain joins TRBV9 and TRBJ2-6; TRBD2 might be the D (6 bases). The V gene's germline CDR1 is SGDLS and CDR2 YYNGEE. This CDR3 has 18 amino acids. The V and J ends lost 3 bases and 0 bases respectively, with 16 bases between them. CDR3 protein: CASSARGTGGSGANVLTF. In nucleotides, the CDR3 is TGTGCCAGCAGCGCTCGGGGGACCGGCGGCTCTGGGGCCAACGTCCTGACTTTC.

This clone was seen only once. The J gene is TRBJ2-1, the V gene TRBV12-5; 13 bases fit TRBD2. The CDR3 runs to 17 residues. The ends lost 2 bases at V and 6 bases at J; junction bases unmatched: 7. Germline CDR1 is LGHNT and CDR2 is FRNRAP. The CDR3: CASGLPRGTSGTNEQFF. CDR3 in DNA: TGTGCTAGTGGTTTGCCCCGCGGGACTAGCGGGACCAATGAGCAGTTCTTC.

The sample holds a few counts of this clone. V and J are TRBV19 and TRBJ1-5; TRBD1 matches 10 bases. CDR1 and CDR2 from the germline V gene are LNHDA and SQIVND (reference sequence). With 4 bases clipped from V and 1 base from J, the junction kept 1 base outside the gene matches. The CDR3 covers 15 residues. CDR3 sequence: CASSKDRGSNQPQHF. In nucleotides, the CDR3 is TGTGCCAGTAGTAAGGACAGGGGGAGCAATCAGCCCCAGCATTTT.

The rearrangement uses TRBV6-5 and TRBJ1-1; tentatively, D is TRBD1 (5 bases). Trimming took off 7 bases at V and 6 bases at J, with 18 bases between the two ends. Per the germline V gene, CDR1 is MNHEY and CDR2 is SVGAGI. The CDR3 runs 14 residues. The CDR3 reads CASTYRSGTSEAFF. The CDR3 coding sequence is TGTGCCAGCACCTACCGCTCGGGGACTTCTGAAGCTTTCTTT.

This chain connects TRBV29-1 to TRBJ2-5, with D tentatively TRBD2 (7 bases). Trimming took off 4 bases at V and 5 bases at J, with 11 bases between the two ends. This CDR3 region has 12 residues. Germline V gives CDR1 SQVTM, CDR2 ANQGSEA. The CDR3 DNA reads TGCAGCGTTGTGGGGGGGCGGGAGACCCAGTACTTC. Protein sequence: CSVVGGRETQYF.

The V gene is TRBV5-5, the J gene TRBJ1-2; D perhaps matches TRBD1 (5 bases). Trimming left V 0 bases short and J 2 bases short, with 8 bases between. CDR3 length: 14 residues. In germline, CDR1 is SGHKS, CDR2 YYEKEE (reference sequence). The CDR3 here is CASSLGQRNYGYTF. Here the CDR3 DNA reads TGTGCCAGCAGCTTGGGACAGAGAAACTATGGCTACACCTTC.

V usage is TRBV9 and J usage is TRBJ2-2; D perhaps matches TRBD2 (5 bases). V was trimmed by 2 bases and J by 5 bases, leaving 10 bases between them. The CDR3 runs 14 residues. The germline V gene has CDR1 SGDLS and CDR2 YYNGEE. CDR3 bases: TGTGCCAGCAGCGTTCGACGGGGAACCGGGGAGCTGTTTTTT. This codes for CASSVRRGTGELFF.

This rearrangement joins TRBV15 to TRBJ2-3; possibly TRBD2 for D (6 bases). Germline loops: CDR1 LNHNV, CDR2 YYDKDF (reference sequence). CDR3 length: 17 residues. V was cut by 5 bases and J by 0 bases, with 18 bases left in between. CDR3 in amino acids: CATSGLTGTGSTDTQYF. The CDR3 DNA reads TGTGCCACCAGCGGGCTTACCGGGACTGGTAGCACAGATACGCAGTATTTT.

V gene TRBV5-1 combines with J gene TRBJ2-5, with 10 bases lining up with TRBD2. The CDR3 is 16 residues long. CDR1 and CDR2 from the germline V gene are SGHRS and YFSETQ. V shed 4 bases and J 1 base; nucleotides not matched to a gene: 7. The CDR3 region is CASSPRLAGLQETQYF. CDR3 nucleotides: TGCGCCAGCAGCCCTAGACTAGCGGGCCTCCAAGAGACCCAGTACTTC.

This rearrangement joins TRBV11-2 to TRBJ2-2; 12 bases match TRBD2. Unmatched junction bases numbered 7, after V lost 5 bases and J lost 6 bases. The CDR3 sequence is 16 residues long. CDR1 and CDR2 (germline): SGHAT, FQNNGV. The CDR3 protein is CASSLRLAGEAGELFF. DNA for the CDR3: TGTGCCAGCAGCCTACGACTAGCGGGAGAAGCCGGGGAGCTGTTTTTT.